These T cell receptor beta chains were read from a single sample in a study of breast tumors, draining lymph nodes, adjacent tissues. A single record per CDR3 protein comes from TCRdb applying MiXCR to the multiplex PCR reads. The table has about 140,000 distinct CDR3 sequences, about 33% seen once. The material sequenced was axillary lymph node tissue. The receptors stem from a female donor with breast cancer. Some clones in this sample may be carry-over from other donors' samples. The CDR3 runs from the conserved cysteine through the conserved F or W. Fields, in order: CDR3 DNA, CDR3 protein, J gene, V gene, clone size, D gene. The D gene is left open where the match is weak. Rows give clone size only sometimes, using once, few, many, or a class for an expanded clone.

TGTGCCACCGATACCGGGACAGCCAAAAACATTCAGTACTTC,CATDTGTAKNIQYF,TRBJ2-4,TRBV15,many,-
TGTGCCAGCAGCTTAGAGTGGTATTCGGACATTCAGTACTTC,CASSLEWYSDIQYF,TRBJ2-4,TRBV7-2,many,-
TGCAGCGTTGAATCCGGCCAGAGCTCCTACAATGAGCAGTTCTTC,CSVESGQSSYNEQFF,TRBJ2-1,TRBV29-1,many,-
TGTGCCAGCACCACTCACAGGGGAAATCAGCCCCAGCATTTT,CASTTHRGNQPQHF,TRBJ1-5,TRBV2,many,TRBD1
TGTGCCAGCAGCTTGGGACAGGGTCTTCTCTACGAGCAGTACTTC,CASSLGQGLLYEQYF,TRBJ2-7,TRBV7-9,many,TRBD1
TGTGCCAGCAGCTTAGGGGCAGAGGGTCAGCCCCAGCATTTT,CASSLGAEGQPQHF,TRBJ1-5,TRBV7-9,many,-
TGTGCCAGCAGCTCGGGCGGGGGGTCCTACGAGCAGTACTTC,CASSSGGGSYEQYF,TRBJ2-7,TRBV5-5,many,TRBD2
TGCAGTGCTTGCCGGGACAGGGGGAATGAGCAGTTCTTC,CSACRDRGNEQFF,TRBJ2-1,TRBV20-1,many,TRBD1
TGTGCCAGCAGTGTCCGGGGGTATCCGGAGGAGACCCAGTACTTC,CASSVRGYPEETQYF,TRBJ2-5,TRBV2,few,-
TGTGCCAGCAGTCATTGGACAGGCACTTACGGGGGCTACACCTTC,CASSHWTGTYGGYTF,TRBJ1-2,TRBV6-5,-,TRBD1
TGTGCCAATCCCAGGGGGGGATCCTACGAGCAGTACTTC,CANPRGGSYEQYF,TRBJ2-7,TRBV11-2,-,-